A selection of T cell receptor beta chains follows, all from one sample in a study of shared clonotypes between healthy human individuals. Libraries were prepared by immunoSEQ multiplex PCR; TCRdb keeps only in-frame clonotypes and omits some of them. The sample records some 1,600,000 clones, approximately 98% being singletons. The material sequenced was naive CD4+ T cells sorted from blood. The receptor set was obtained from a man younger than 40 in good health. Each CDR3 is given with its conserved first and last residue. The D gene is left open where the match is weak. Clone size, where shown, is once, few, many, or a class for clones that have expanded.

v_gene	j_gene	abundance	d_gene	CDR3nt	CDR3aa
TRBV27	TRBJ2-1	.	TRBD2	TGTGCCAGCAGTTTGGTAGCGGGAGTAAATGAGCAGTTCTTC	CASSLVAGVNEQFF
TRBV7-2	TRBJ2-2	.	TRBD1	TGTGCCAGCAGCCCCGACAGGGCGAACACCGGGGAGCTGTTTTTT	CASSPDRANTGELFF
TRBV9	TRBJ2-1	.	TRBD1	TGTGCCAGCAGCCCCGGACAGGGGCTCTCCTACAATGAGCAGTTCTTC	CASSPGQGLSYNEQFF
TRBV5-1	TRBJ2-1	.	TRBD2	TGCGCCAGCAGCTTGACTAGCGGCCCGTTGGATGAGCAGTTCTTC	CASSLTSGPLDEQFF
TRBV6-1	TRBJ2-1	.	TRBD1	TGTGCCAGCAGTGAGTTTCCTCGGACAGGCTCCTACAATGAGCAGTTCTTC	CASSEFPRTGSYNEQFF
TRBV11-2	TRBJ2-7	.	.	TGTGCCAGCAGCTCACACAACAGGGCCCAGTACTTC	CASSSHNRAQYF
TRBV5-5	TRBJ1-1	.	.	TGTGCCAGCAGCTCATACTTGACTCGCATGAACACTGAAGCTTTCTTT	CASSSYLTRMNTEAFF
TRBV4-3	TRBJ1-4	once	.	TGCGCCAGCAGCCGACAAAGGAGTTTTGAAAAACTGTTTTTT	CASSRQRSFEKLFF
TRBV11-2	TRBJ2-7	.	.	TGTGCCAGCATAGCGGCATCCCGAAGGGAGCAGTACTTC	CASIAASRREQYF
TRBV5-1	TRBJ2-3	.	TRBD2	TGCGCCAGCAGCTCAGGACTAGCGGGACGGGGCACAGATACGCAGTATTTT	CASSSGLAGRGTDTQYF